Each of the 26 T cell receptor beta chains below was sequenced from the same sample in a study of T cell repertoires in cytomegalovirus infection (dated 2019 in TCRdb). Instrument on record: Illumina HiSeq 1500. The public reads were quality trimmed at Q25 with fastp and then assembled into clones with MiXCR by TCRdb, keeping productive beta chains. Entries that share a CDR3 protein sequence are merged under the most common genes and DNA. Counted in this sample were approximately 750,000 distinct CDR3 sequences; 35% of them appeared once. Around 2.8% of the sample is held by the ten biggest clonotypes. Sequences were obtained from PBMCs. These receptors were obtained from a human donor in good health (CMV status not recorded). Some clones in this sample may be carry-over from other donors' samples.

This chain connects TRBV5-6 to TRBJ2-3, with D tentatively TRBD2 (5 bases). V was shortened by 3 bases and J by 0 bases, with 17 bases between the two germline ends. The germline gives CDR1 SGHDT, CDR2 YYEEEE. This CDR3 comprises 17 residues. This CDR3 is CASSSQLDPFSTDTQYF. Here the CDR3 DNA reads TGTGCCAGCAGCTCGCAACTAGACCCCTTTAGCACAGATACGCAGTATTTT.

The chain is built from TRBV27 and TRBJ2-5, with no clear D. The CDR3 spans 11 residues. The germline CDR1 and CDR2 sequences are MNHEY and SMNVEV (reference sequence). Trimming shortened V by 9 bases and J by 5 bases, and 10 bases separated the two germline ends. This CDR3 reads CASGSGETQYF. CDR3 nucleotide sequence: TGTGCCAGTGGCTCCGGGGAGACCCAGTACTTC.

This clonotype was recorded at least ten times. V and J are TRBV6-1 and TRBJ1-2; TRBD1 matches at 9 bases. Trimming took 5 bases from V and 7 from J; bases not matched to a gene: 14. The CDR3 spans 16 residues. From germline, CDR1 is MNHNS and CDR2 SASEGT. CDR3 sequence reads: CASSHPRDRVRGGYTF. CDR3 bases: TGTGCCAGCAGTCACCCCCGGGACAGGGTTAGAGGTGGCTACACCTTC.

The genes are TRBV20-1 and TRBJ2-2, with 7 nucleotides matching TRBD2. CDR1 and CDR2 from the germline V gene are DFQATT and SNEGSKA (reference sequence). The V segment lost 8 bases and the J segment 5 bases; nucleotides outside the gene matches: 11. This CDR3 has 14 residues. CDR3 DNA: TGCAGTACAGTGCCCCACGGGGGGACCGGGGAGCTGTTTTTT. Amino acids: CSTVPHGGTGELFF.

This clonotype was found a few times. In DNA, the CDR3 is TGCAGTGCTAGAGAGGCTAGCGGTCGCACCGGGGAGCTGTTTTTT. Residues: CSAREASGRTGELFF. The rearrangement joins TRBV20-1 to TRBJ2-2; 7 positions agree with TRBD2. J lost 4 bases, V lost 0 bases, and 5 bases had no gene match. Per germline, CDR1 DFQATT and CDR2 SNEGSKA (reference sequence). The CDR3 runs to 15 residues.

This CDR3 reads CASSMTPASGRADNEQFF. The CDR3 nucleotides read TGTGCCAGTAGTATGACCCCGGCTAGCGGGAGGGCCGACAATGAGCAGTTCTTC. The genes are TRBV19 and TRBJ2-1; TRBD2 matches at 12 bases. The CDR3 extends over 18 amino acids. CDR1 is LNHDA and CDR2 is SQIVND in the germline V gene (reference sequence). V was pared by 3 bases and J by 5 bases, with 11 bases of the junction left unmatched.

This clonotype was recorded a few times. The chain combines TRBV6-2 or TRBV6-3 with TRBJ2-7; D might be TRBD1 (5 bases). The CDR3 is made up of 13 amino acids. Germline CDR1 reads MNHEY; CDR2 reads SVGEGT. V was trimmed by 5 bases and J by 2 bases, leaving 10 bases between them. The CDR3 nucleotides read TGTGCCAGCAGTGAAAGGGGTCCCTACGAGCAGTACTTC. Amino acid sequence: CASSERGPYEQYF.

This chain links TRBV6-1 with TRBJ2-7; a weak D match, TRBD1 (6 bases). Germline V gene data show CDR1 as MNHNS and CDR2 as SASEGT. Trimming took 3 bases from V and 4 from J, leaving 13 bases between them. CDR3 size: 14 residues. CDR3 sequence (DNA): TGTGCCAGCAGTGAGGGGGCCCCACCTTACGAGCAGTACTTC. Translation gives CASSEGAPPYEQYF.

The gene calls are TRBV7-3 and TRBJ1-2, with D hard to call. The germline V gene has CDR1 SGHTA and CDR2 FQGTGA. Trimming pared 5 bases from V and 2 bases from J, leaving 9 bases between. There are 13 residues in the CDR3. The CDR3 DNA follows: TGTGCCAGCAGCCGATTAGAAAACTATGGCTACACCTTC. As protein: CASSRLENYGYTF.

This clonotype occurred a few times. The chain recombines TRBV5-4 with TRBJ1-1; tentatively, D is TRBD1 (5 bases). V shed 3 bases and J shed 4 bases, with 10 bases lying between them. This CDR3 is built from 13 residues. Per the germline V gene, CDR1 is SGHNT and CDR2 is YYREEE (reference sequence). The CDR3 loop reads CASSWHQGTEAFF. The CDR3 nucleotides are TGTGCCAGCAGCTGGCACCAGGGCACTGAAGCTTTCTTT.

The chain combines TRBV5-1 with TRBJ2-7; 10 nucleotides align to TRBD1. Germline CDR1 is SGHRS and CDR2 is YFSETQ. V was clipped by 4 bases and J by 2 bases; unmatched bases: 9. This CDR3 spans 16 amino acids. As DNA, the CDR3 is TGCGCCAGCAGCCCAACGGGACAGGGGATACCCTACGAGCAGTACTTC. Its translation is CASSPTGQGIPYEQYF.

This sequence joins TRBV20-1 and TRBJ1-2; D is undetermined. V lost 0 bases to trimming and J lost 0 bases, with 8 bases between them. The CDR3 is made up of 14 amino acids. The germline CDR1 and CDR2 sequences are DFQATT and SNEGSKA (reference sequence). The CDR3 nucleotides read TGCAGTGCTAGAGAGATAGCTTCTAACTATGGCTACACCTTC. Its translation: CSAREIASNYGYTF.

The V and J genes are TRBV19 and TRBJ2-1; D tentatively fits TRBD1 or TRBD2 (5 bases each). The CDR3 totals 17 residues. Germline V CDR1 and CDR2: LNHDA, SQIVND (reference sequence). V lost 1 base, J lost 8 bases, and 21 bases lay in between. The CDR3 region is CASSIAIGRLRGDEQFF. CDR3 bases: TGTGCCAGTAGTATAGCCATCGGAAGACTACGGGGCGATGAGCAGTTCTTC.

This clonotype was seen only a few times. The V and J genes are TRBV5-1 and TRBJ2-1; D not certain. Trimming stripped 4 bases from V and 0 bases from J, with 11 bases between. The CDR3 spans 15 residues. The germline V gene encodes CDR1 SGHRS and CDR2 YFSETQ. The CDR3 spells CASSRESSSYNEQFF. CDR3 bases: TGCGCCAGCAGCAGAGAGTCGAGCTCCTACAATGAGCAGTTCTTC.

Concerning this clonotype itself: The junction does not match germline at one end; this may be a read error. This chain joins TRBV7-2 and TRBJ1-1; D might be TRBD1 (6 bases). Germline CDR1 and CDR2: SGHTA and FQGNSA. The CDR3 covers 14 residues. CDR3 residues: CASSLVSRDTESFF. CDR3 bases: TGTGCCAGCAGCTTAGTCTCACGGGACACTGAATCTTTCTTT.

The rearrangement uses TRBV7-2 and TRBJ1-2, with 7 bases aligning to TRBD1. CDR1 is SGHTA and CDR2 is FQGNSA in the germline V gene. The CDR3 has 14 residues. The J segment lost 6 bases and the V segment lost 4 bases, leaving 8 bases of the junction unmatched. This CDR3 reads CASSYYRGKDGYTF. The CDR3, as DNA: TGTGCCAGCAGCTACTACAGGGGAAAGGATGGCTACACCTTC.

This clonotype appeared a few times. The genes are TRBV6-5 and TRBJ1-3; the match to TRBD1 covers 9 bases. CDR3 length equals 16 residues. The junction had 10 bases not matched to a gene; V was cut back by 2 bases and J by 8 bases. The germline gives CDR1 MNHEY, CDR2 SVGAGI. The CDR3 is CASSYTTGTGIDTIYF. CDR3 nucleotide sequence: TGTGCCAGCAGTTACACGACTGGGACAGGGATTGACACCATATATTTT.

This clonotype was found many times. The CDR3 protein is CASSLSGTSGGARRNEQFF. In nucleotides, the CDR3 is TGTGCCAGCAGCCTCTCCGGGACTAGCGGGGGGGCTCGTCGAAATGAGCAGTTCTTC. The chain is built from TRBV7-2 and TRBJ2-1, with 16 bases matching TRBD2. Germline values: CDR1 SGHTA, CDR2 FQGNSA. The CDR3 has 19 residues. J was trimmed by 7 bases and V by 5 bases; bases with no gene match: 14.

This clonotype was recorded a few times. The chain links TRBV7-9 to TRBJ2-2; 10 nucleotides line up with TRBD1. CDR3 size: 21 residues. V lost 4 bases to trimming and J lost 0 bases; unmatched junction nucleotides: 17. In germline, CDR1 is SEHNR, CDR2 FQNEAQ (reference sequence). The CDR3 DNA sequence: TGTGCCAGCAGCTCTTTTTTCCGGGACAGGGGAGGCCCAGCGAACACCGGGGAGCTGTTTTTT. It translates to CASSSFFRDRGGPANTGELFF.

In this sample, this clonotype turned up a few times. V gene TRBV7-3 combines with J gene TRBJ2-3, with D perhaps TRBD2 (7 bases). The CDR3 loop spans 15 amino acids. The germline V and J ends were trimmed by 7 bases and 2 bases, with 16 bases remaining between them. Germline V gives CDR1 SGHTA, CDR2 FQGTGA. CDR3 protein: CASKRRGPHTDTQYF. The CDR3 DNA reads as TGTGCCAGCAAGCGGCGGGGGCCGCACACAGATACGCAGTATTTT.

This clonotype was counted ten times or more. The rearrangement joins TRBV6-6 to TRBJ1-1; D uncertain. This CDR3 comprises 13 residues. V was pared by 7 bases and J by 1 base, with 10 bases between. Germline V lookup: CDR1 MNHNY, CDR2 SVGAGI (reference sequence). CDR3 sequence reads: CASILVGNTEAFF. CDR3 DNA sequence: TGTGCCAGCATTCTAGTAGGGAACACTGAAGCTTTCTTT.

As regards this clonotype: No conserved phenylalanine or tryptophan is present at the end of the CDR3, so a read error is the likely explanation. V usage is TRBV28 and J usage is TRBJ1-1, with unresolved D. The CDR3 sequence is 12 residues long. CDR1 MDHEN and CDR2 SYDVKM come from the germline V gene. Trimming left V 7 bases short and J 3 bases short, with 9 bases between. The CDR3 DNA follows: TGTGCCAGCATGTTAGGGTACACTGAAGCTTTCGTT. Residues: CASMLGYTEAFV.

This clonotype is a singleton in its sample. This chain connects TRBV4-1 to TRBJ1-2; D gene unclear. This CDR3 contains 13 residues. Germline values: CDR1 MGHRA, CDR2 YSYEKL. Trimming stripped 5 bases from V and 1 base from J, with 8 bases between. The DNA for the CDR3 is TGCGCCAGCAGCGCACAGAATAACTATGGCTACACCTTC. Its protein is CASSAQNNYGYTF.

This clonotype came up a few times. The chain has TRBV12-3 or TRBV12-4 and TRBJ2-1; possibly TRBD2 for D (6 bases). With 5 bases removed from V and 4 bases from J, the gap between germline ends came to 21 bases. The CDR3 covers 17 residues. The CDR3 DNA is TGTGCCAGCAGTCTCCAAGGGGTCGCGGGACTTTACAATGAGCAGTTCTTC. Translated, it gives CASSLQGVAGLYNEQFF.

The J gene is TRBJ2-5, the V gene TRBV7-6; the match to TRBD2 covers 13 bases. The length of the CDR3 is 16 residues. J was trimmed by 3 bases and V by 6 bases; bases with no gene match: 7. Germline CDR1 and CDR2: SGHVS and FNYEAQ. In DNA, the CDR3 is TGTGCCAGCAGAGCGGGACTAGCGGGGCTGGAAGAGACCCAGTACTTC. Protein product: CASRAGLAGLEETQYF.

Remarks on this clonotype: A much larger clone sits a single nucleotide away, making a read error possible. This chain links TRBV7-2 with TRBJ2-7; a possible D gene is TRBD1 (5 bases). V was pared by 5 bases and J by 2 bases, with 16 bases between. The CDR3 runs 15 residues. From germline, CDR1 is SGHTA and CDR2 FQGNSA. CDR3 bases: TGTGCCAGCAGCCAACAGGCGGCTCGCCCCTACGAGCAGTACTTC. This codes for CASSQQAARPYEQYF.